Listed here is a single TCR beta chain. V was shortened by 3 bases and J by 2 bases, with 21 bases between the two germline ends. The CDR3 is 18 residues long. CDR1 is LNHDA, CDR2 SQIVND, per germline (reference sequence). This sample was taken from a study of OX40 agonist ivuxolimab in advanced cancers. Assay: immunoSEQ multiplex PCR; the TCRdb copy retains only in-frame clones and omits some. The sample has several thousand clones; about 86% are singletons. Material: CD4+ or CD8+ T cells sorted from blood, obtained in a trial of the OX40 agonist ivuxolimab. The chain has TRBV19 and TRBJ2-3; D may correspond to TRBD1 or TRBD2 (5 bases each). The sequence derives from an adult with an advanced solid tumor such as melanoma, head and neck, liver or kidney cancer. In DNA form, the CDR3 reads TGTGCCAGTAGTATTATCGGGACGCAGGGCCACGACACAGATACGCAGTATTTT. Amino acid sequence: CASSIIGTQGHDTDTQYF.